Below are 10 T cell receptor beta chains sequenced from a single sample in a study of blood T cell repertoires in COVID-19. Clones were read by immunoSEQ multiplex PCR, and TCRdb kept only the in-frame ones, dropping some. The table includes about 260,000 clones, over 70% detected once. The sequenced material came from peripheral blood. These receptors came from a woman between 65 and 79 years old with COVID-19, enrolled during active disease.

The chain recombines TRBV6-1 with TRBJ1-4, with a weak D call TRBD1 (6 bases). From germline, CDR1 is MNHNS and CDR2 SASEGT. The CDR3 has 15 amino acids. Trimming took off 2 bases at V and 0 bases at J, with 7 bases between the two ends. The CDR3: CASSERTATNEKLFF. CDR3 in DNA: TGTGCCAGCAGTGAAAGGACAGCAACTAATGAAAAACTGTTTTTT.

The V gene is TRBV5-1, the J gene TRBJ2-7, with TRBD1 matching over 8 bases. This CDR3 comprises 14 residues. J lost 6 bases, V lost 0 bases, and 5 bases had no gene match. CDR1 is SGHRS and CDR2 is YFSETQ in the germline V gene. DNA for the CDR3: TGCGCCAGCAGCTTGGACGGCAGGGGGCCCGAGCAGTACTTC. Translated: CASSLDGRGPEQYF.

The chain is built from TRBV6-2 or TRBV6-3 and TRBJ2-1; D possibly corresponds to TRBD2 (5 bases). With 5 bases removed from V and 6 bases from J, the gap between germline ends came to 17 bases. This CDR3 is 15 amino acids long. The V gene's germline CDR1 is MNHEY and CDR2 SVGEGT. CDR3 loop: CASSPLSRAGNEQFF. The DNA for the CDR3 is TGTGCCAGCAGTCCCCTTTCCCGGGCGGGCAATGAGCAGTTCTTC.

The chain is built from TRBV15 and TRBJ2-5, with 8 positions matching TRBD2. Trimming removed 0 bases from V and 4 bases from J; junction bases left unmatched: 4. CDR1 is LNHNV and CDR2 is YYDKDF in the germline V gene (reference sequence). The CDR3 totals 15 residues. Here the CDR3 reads CATSRDRGLGETQYF. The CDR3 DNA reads TGTGCCACCAGCAGAGATCGGGGACTAGGAGAGACCCAGTACTTC.

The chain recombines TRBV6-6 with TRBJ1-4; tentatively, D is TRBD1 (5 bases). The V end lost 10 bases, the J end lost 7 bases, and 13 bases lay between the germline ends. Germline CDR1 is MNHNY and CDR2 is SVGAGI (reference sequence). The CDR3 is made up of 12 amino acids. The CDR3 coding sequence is TGTGCCACCGACGGCGGGGGTGAAAAACTGTTTTTT. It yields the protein CATDGGGEKLFF.

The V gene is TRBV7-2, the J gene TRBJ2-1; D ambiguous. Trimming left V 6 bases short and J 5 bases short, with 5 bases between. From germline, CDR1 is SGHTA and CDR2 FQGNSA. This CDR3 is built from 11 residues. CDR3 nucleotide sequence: TGTGCCAGCAGAGCCCACAATGAGCAGTTCTTC. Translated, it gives CASRAHNEQFF.

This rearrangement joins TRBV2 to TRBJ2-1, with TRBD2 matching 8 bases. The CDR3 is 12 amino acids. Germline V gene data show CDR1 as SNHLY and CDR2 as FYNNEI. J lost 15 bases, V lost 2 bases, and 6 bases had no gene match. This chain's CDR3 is CASSERTSFRFF. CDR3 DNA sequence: TGTGCCAGCAGTGAAAGGACTAGCTTCCGGTTCTTC. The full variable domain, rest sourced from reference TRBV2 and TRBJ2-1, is EPEVTQTPSHQVTQMGQEVILRCVPISNHLYFYWYRQILGQKVEFLVSFYNNEISEKSEIFDDQFSVERPDGSNFTLKIRSTKLEDSAMYFCASSERTSFRFFGPGTRLTVL.

CDR3 region: CASSYSMVTGTSDEQFF. CDR3 DNA: TGTGCCAGCAGTTACTCGATGGTGACAGGGACCTCAGATGAGCAGTTCTTC. The chain carries TRBV6-2 or TRBV6-3 and TRBJ2-1; 7 bases are shared with TRBD1. V lost 0 bases to trimming and J lost 8 bases; unmatched junction nucleotides: 13. CDR1 is MNHEY and CDR2 is SVGEGT in the germline V gene. The CDR3 loop spans 17 amino acids.

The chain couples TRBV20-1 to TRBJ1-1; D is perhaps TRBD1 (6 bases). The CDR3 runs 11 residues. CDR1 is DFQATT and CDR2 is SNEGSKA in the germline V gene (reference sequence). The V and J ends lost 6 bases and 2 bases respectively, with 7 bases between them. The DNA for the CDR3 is TGCAGTGCGGACAGTAACACTGAAGCTTTCTTT. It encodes CSADSNTEAFF.

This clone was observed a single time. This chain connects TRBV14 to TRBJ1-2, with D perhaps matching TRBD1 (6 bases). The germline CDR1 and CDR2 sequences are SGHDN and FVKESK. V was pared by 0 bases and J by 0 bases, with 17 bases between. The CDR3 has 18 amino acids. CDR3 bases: TGTGCCAGCAGCCAAGAACTTGGCAGGGGCAGAGCTAACTATGGCTACACCTTC. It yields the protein CASSQELGRGRANYGYTF.